Included here is one T cell receptor (beta chain) sequence, with context. Its antigen is unidentified. RNA totalling about 0.45 to 1 ug underwent reverse transcription with random hexamers. Coverage of TCR beta CDR3 amplification by immunoSEQ multiplex PCR extended to 54 Vbeta and 13 Jbeta. TCRdb redid the calling of the immunoSEQ multiplex PCR reads with MiXCR, one entry per CDR3 protein. The profile shows roughly 200,000 distinct CDR3 sequences, roughly nine tenths of them singletons. This sample is part of a study of CD8 T cells in Susac syndrome. Study-level background: At the time their blood was drawn, patients with Susac syndrome were either therapy-naive, on corticosteroids (with some of them also receiving intravenous immunoglobulin), or on intravenous immunoglobulin alone.

Germline CDR1 and CDR2: SQVTM and ANQGSEA. The V gene lost 2 bases and the J gene lost 2 bases, with 4 bases spanning the gap. There are 12 residues in the CDR3. Sequencing of TCR beta was carried out in blood CD8+ and CD4+ T cells. Study-wide points: An acknowledgment was made by the study that its TCR sequencing and HLA analysis involved relatively few individuals.

The clonotype was recovered from a human donor with Susac syndrome. Source material: CD4+ T cells from PBMCs. V gene TRBV29-1 combines with J gene TRBJ1-3, with D uncertain. The CDR3 loop reads CSVETPGNTIYF. The CDR3 DNA follows: TGCAGCGTTGAAACTCCTGGAAACACCATATATTTT. The full variable domain, its missing parts supplied by reference TRBV29-1 and TRBJ1-3, is SAVISQKPSRDICQRGTSLTIQCQVDSQVTMMFWYRQQPGQSLTLIATANQGSEATYESGFVIDKFPISRPNLTFSTLTVSNMSPEDSSIYLCSVETPGNTIYFGEGSWLTVV.